The clone carrying this T cell receptor beta chain was recorded many times. Its antigen is not known. This record belongs to a study of CD8 T cells in ankylosing spondylitis. Notes on the study in general: Ankylosing spondylitis blood appeared to be characterized by a TCR beta motif of fewer than ten highly homologous variants. Peripheral blood held disease-linked clones only at relatively low frequency, and these were CD8+.

Quantitative 5'-RACE with molecular barcodes produced the TCR beta libraries. TCRdb called the 5' RACE reads again in MiXCR, with one record for every CDR3 protein. The sample includes 350,000 to 450,000 distinct CDR3 sequences, roughly 20% of them seen just once. The CDR3 consists of 17 residues. Losses at the gene ends were 10 bases for V and 2 bases for J; bases not matched to a gene: 16. The chain has TRBV12-3 or TRBV12-4 and TRBJ2-5; 10 positions match TRBD2. Input material: blood, either unsorted or a sorted T cell fraction (not recorded which). This clonotype originated in a male donor with ankylosing spondylitis or in good health (not recorded which). CDR3 nucleotides: TGTGCCACCTCACCTGGGCTAGCGGGGGACATACAAGAGACCCAGTACTTC. Its translation is CATSPGLAGDIQETQYF.